Listed below are T cell receptor beta chains from one sample, sequenced in a study of cytomegalovirus exposure and HLA in healthy donors. Some clones are missing from TCRdb's copy, which holds only in-frame ones; the method was immunoSEQ multiplex PCR. The sample has 110,000 to 150,000 clones; about 81% are singletons. Sequences were obtained from PBMCs. These receptors were collected from a man younger than 45 in good health and CMV-seronegative. Both conserved end residues are part of each CDR3. The order of the fields is clone size, V gene, D gene, J gene, CDR3 DNA, CDR3 protein. D genes are given only for firm matches. Rows may omit the clone size; those that give it use once, few, many or a size class.

.	TRBV2	TRBD1	TRBJ2-7	TGTGCCAGCAGTGACCTACAGGGGAAGCAGTACTTC	CASSDLQGKQYF
.	TRBV5-1	.	TRBJ2-5	TGCGCCAGCAGCCTACAGGGAGAGACCCAGTACTTC	CASSLQGETQYF
.	TRBV7-3	.	TRBJ1-1	TGTGCCAGCAGCCGGGACTGGAACACTGAAGCTTTCTTT	CASSRDWNTEAFF
few	TRBV10-3	.	TRBJ1-5	TGTGCCATCAGTTCGGGGATCGGGCAGCCCCAGCATTTT	CAISSGIGQPQHF
.	TRBV2	.	TRBJ1-2	TGTGCCAGCAGTGTTGGGGGGGAGGGTTATGGCTACACCTTC	CASSVGGEGYGYTF
.	TRBV7-9	TRBD1	TRBJ2-2	TGTGCCAGCAGCCCGGGACAGGGGACCACCGGGGAGCTGTTTTTT	CASSPGQGTTGELFF
.	TRBV18	.	TRBJ2-7	TGTGCCAGCTCACTAAGGGGCGGGAACTACGAGCAGTACTTC	CASSLRGGNYEQYF
once	TRBV6-5	TRBD2	TRBJ2-5	TGTGCCAGCAGCGTCGGGGGGGAGACCCAGTACTTC	CASSVGGETQYF
.	TRBV6-1	.	TRBJ2-3	TGTGCCAGCAGTCAGGGACACCTCACAGATACGCAGTATTTT	CASSQGHLTDTQYF
once	TRBV27	.	TRBJ2-7	TGTGCCAGCAGTCTCACCGCGGGATACGAGCAGTACTTC	CASSLTAGYEQYF
.	TRBV5-1	.	TRBJ1-4	TGCGCCAGCAGCGATGAGGGAGGACTCAATGAAAAACTGTTTTTT	CASSDEGGLNEKLFF
.	TRBV6-1	.	TRBJ2-2	TGTGCCAGCAGTGAATATGTTAGCGTCGGCACCGGGGAGCTGTTTTTT	CASSEYVSVGTGELFF
.	TRBV5-1	TRBD2	TRBJ2-2	TGCGCCAGCAGCCAGGCCGGGACTACCCACCCAGGGGAGCTGTTTTTT	CASSQAGTTHPGELFF
.	TRBV6-1	.	TRBJ1-2	TGTGCCAGCAGTGGGCCGGCACTTAGCGGCTACACCTTC	CASSGPALSGYTF
.	TRBV2	TRBD1	TRBJ1-1	TGTGCCAGCAGTTATCATACAGGGGCGGGTAACACTGAAGCTTTCTTT	CASSYHTGAGNTEAFF
.	TRBV18	.	TRBJ1-1	TGTGCCAGCTCACAACAGGGAAGGTTTGACCCTGAAGCTTTCTTT	CASSQQGRFDPEAFF